One and the same sample provided the 3 T cell receptor beta chains below, sequenced in a study of T cell responses to AZD1222 COVID-19 vaccine. Only in-frame clones appear in the TCRdb table, and some are missing; sequencing was by immunoSEQ multiplex PCR. The sample has approximately 180,000 clones, approximately 92% seen once. Sequenced here: peripheral blood, sampled on day 0 of AZD1222 vaccination. The receptors shown here come from an adult in good health.

This clone was recorded once. V and J are TRBV6-4 and TRBJ2-1; the D gene could be TRBD1 or TRBD2 (5 bases each). The CDR3 has 13 residues. Looked up from germline, CDR1 is MRHNA and CDR2 is SNTAGT. Trimming shortened V by 4 bases and J by 6 bases, and 10 bases separated the two germline ends. The CDR3 loop is CASSGLRGNEQFF. In nucleotides, the CDR3 is TGTGCCAGCAGTGGCTTGAGGGGCAATGAGCAGTTCTTC.

The chain employs TRBV27 and TRBJ1-2; D is perhaps TRBD1 (6 bases). The V and J ends lost 4 bases and 9 bases respectively, with 24 bases between them. The CDR3 runs 16 residues. Germline loops: CDR1 MNHEY, CDR2 SMNVEV (reference sequence). CDR3 residues: CASSSDLDRTYGSYTF. DNA of the CDR3: TGTGCCAGCAGTTCCGATTTGGACAGAACCTATGGGAGCTACACCTTC.

The genes are TRBV4-3 and TRBJ1-1, with TRBD1 as a possible D gene (6 bases). Germline CDR1 LGHNA, CDR2 YSLEER. Trimming took off 0 bases at V and 4 bases at J, with 6 bases between the two ends. The CDR3 is 13 residues long. The CDR3 sequence: CASSQEGGTEAFF. The DNA for the CDR3 is TGCGCCAGCAGCCAAGAAGGGGGCACTGAAGCTTTCTTT.